Shown below are 5 T cell receptor beta chains from a single sample sequenced in a study of blood T cell repertoires in COVID-19. Sequenced by immunoSEQ multiplex PCR; TCRdb stores in-frame clones only, minus some. Of 200,000 or so clones listed, under 90% were seen once; the top ten hold approximately 5.1%. Specimen: peripheral blood. The source is an older woman who had recovered from COVID-19.

This clone came up once. The rearrangement links TRBV7-2 to TRBJ2-5; 8 bases are shared with TRBD1. Trimming at V came to 5 bases and at J to 5 bases, leaving 7 bases not matched to a gene. This CDR3 comprises 14 residues. Germline V gene data show CDR1 as SGHTA and CDR2 as FQGNSA. CDR3 amino acids: CASSLGQGPETQYF. The CDR3 nucleotides read TGTGCCAGCAGCCTCGGACAGGGTCCCGAGACCCAGTACTTC.

For this clone: With a much larger clone just one base away, this may be a read error. This chain connects TRBV5-4 to TRBJ1-1; the match to TRBD1 covers 10 bases. This CDR3 contains 14 residues. Germline assignment: CDR1 SGHNT and CDR2 YYREEE (reference sequence). V dropped 3 bases and J dropped 1; count of bases not matched to a gene: 0. The CDR3 region has the DNA TGTGCCAGCAGCTGGGACAGGGGGAACACTGAAGCTTTCTTT. Translated: CASSWDRGNTEAFF.

In its sample, this clone was seen a few times. This rearrangement joins TRBV27 to TRBJ1-1; D is ambiguous. Germline values: CDR1 MNHEY, CDR2 SMNVEV (reference sequence). The CDR3 runs 13 residues. V gave up 8 bases and J gave up 2 bases, with 12 bases separating them. The CDR3: CASAPTGNTEAFF. For the CDR3, the DNA is TGTGCCAGCGCTCCGACGGGAAACACTGAAGCTTTCTTT.

This CDR3 is CASSLGYSSEQYF. The CDR3 DNA sequence: TGTGCCAGCAGCTTAGGTTACAGTAGCGAGCAGTACTTC. The rearrangement uses TRBV11-2 and TRBJ2-7; D not certain. CDR1 is SGHAT, CDR2 FQNNGV, per germline. This CDR3 is built from 13 residues. Trimming left V 1 base short and J 6 bases short, with 10 bases between.

The rearrangement links TRBV2 to TRBJ1-4; D gene ambiguous. CDR1 and CDR2 (germline): SNHLY, FYNNEI. CDR3 length: 17 amino acids. Trimming stripped 4 bases from V and 0 bases from J, with 15 bases between. The chain's CDR3 is CASSGHLLIATNEKLFF. The CDR3 DNA is TGTGCCAGCAGTGGACATCTCCTAATTGCAACTAATGAAAAACTGTTTTTT.